Here is one T cell receptor beta chain with its context. Here immunoSEQ multiplex PCR was the method, and the copy in TCRdb shows in-frame clones only, minus some. The sample holds about 270,000 clones, around nine tenths seen once. These data are taken from a study of blood T cell repertoires in COVID-19. Germline lookup yields CDR1 SGHTA and CDR2 FQGNSA. The CDR3 consists of 15 residues. Trimming at V came to 1 base and at J to 8 bases, leaving 7 bases not matched to a gene. The sequenced material came from peripheral blood. The clonotype comes from a woman aged 55-69 years who had recovered from COVID-19. The V gene is TRBV7-2, the J gene TRBJ2-1; 8 bases map to TRBD1. CDR3 region: CASSLGGQGFHEQFF. CDR3 nucleotide sequence: TGTGCCAGCAGCTTAGGAGGACAGGGATTCCATGAGCAGTTCTTC.